This T cell receptor (beta chain) was retrieved from a study of response to subunit inactivated influenza vaccine. Whole-study results and caveats: Every seasonal influenza vaccination brings in few new T cells, the authors suggested.

V shed 5 bases and J 5 bases; nucleotides not matched to a gene: 5. In germline, CDR1 is KGHDR, CDR2 SFDVKD. This CDR3 has 15 residues. TCRdb re-called the RT-PCR reads through MiXCR, storing one row per CDR3 protein. The sample gives a few hundred thousand distinct CDR3 sequences, 7.2% of which show up once; around 13% is in the top ten. The sample holds many counts of this clonotype. The antigen remains undetermined. V gene TRBV24-1 combines with J gene TRBJ2-5; 12 bases agree with TRBD1. The clonotype comes from a man between 50 and 75 years old who received an inactivated influenza vaccine. Sequencing was performed on PBMCs from blood, taken roughly 24 months after vaccination. CDR3 protein: CATSGGQGAQETQYF. DNA of the CDR3: TGTGCCACCAGTGGGGGACAGGGGGCGCAGGAGACCCAGTACTTC.